This T cell receptor beta chain emerged from a study of blood T cells in healthy people across ages. It was with a sample-barcoded 5' primer and a J-beta primer mix that a second PCR of about 6 to 12 cycles was run. Every sample returned 2.5 million or more CDR3-containing paired-end reads. TCRdb fed the 5' RACE reads into MiXCR, producing one record per CDR3 protein. The sample yields hundreds of thousands of distinct CDR3 sequences, about half seen once. CDR3 length equals 15 residues. The V gene end was trimmed by 5 bases and the J gene end by 7 bases; junction bases not matched to a gene: 8. Germline CDR1 reads MNHNY; CDR2 reads SVGAGI (reference sequence).

V usage is TRBV6-6 and J usage is TRBJ1-6, with TRBD1 matching over 7 bases. The TCR originated in a man older than 75 in good health. The sample consisted of blood. The CDR3 bases are TGTGCCAGCAGTCCCCGACAGGGCGTAAATTCACCCCTCCACTTT. It specifies CASSPRQGVNSPLHF.